This T cell receptor beta chain is drawn from a study of T cell responses to AZD1222 COVID-19 vaccine. Germline loops: CDR1 LGHNA, CDR2 YSLEER. V shed 3 bases and J shed 6 bases, with 12 bases lying between them. The CDR3 is made up of 13 amino acids. Study-wide results and caveats: Scientists sampled the repertoires only once the peak T cell response had passed. Reportedly, nearly half the spike-specific TCRs target unmutated variant regions. Dominant at 160-218 and 743-854, vaccine-associated CD4 TCRs also spanned spike.

TCRdb's table, derived via immunoSEQ multiplex PCR, lists solely in-frame clones and lacks some. The table shows approximately 150,000 clones, with 80% to 90% occurring only once. Points on this clone: The antigen remains undetermined.

This receptor was identified in an adult who received the MenACWY meningococcal vaccine as a control. This specimen was peripheral blood, taken 28 days after the second dose of the MenACWY control vaccine. The V call is TRBV4-3, the J call TRBJ2-7, with a weak D call TRBD1 (6 bases). DNA of the CDR3: TGCGCCAGCAGCCATGCCTTGGGGGCCGAGCAGTACTTC. It translates to CASSHALGAEQYF.